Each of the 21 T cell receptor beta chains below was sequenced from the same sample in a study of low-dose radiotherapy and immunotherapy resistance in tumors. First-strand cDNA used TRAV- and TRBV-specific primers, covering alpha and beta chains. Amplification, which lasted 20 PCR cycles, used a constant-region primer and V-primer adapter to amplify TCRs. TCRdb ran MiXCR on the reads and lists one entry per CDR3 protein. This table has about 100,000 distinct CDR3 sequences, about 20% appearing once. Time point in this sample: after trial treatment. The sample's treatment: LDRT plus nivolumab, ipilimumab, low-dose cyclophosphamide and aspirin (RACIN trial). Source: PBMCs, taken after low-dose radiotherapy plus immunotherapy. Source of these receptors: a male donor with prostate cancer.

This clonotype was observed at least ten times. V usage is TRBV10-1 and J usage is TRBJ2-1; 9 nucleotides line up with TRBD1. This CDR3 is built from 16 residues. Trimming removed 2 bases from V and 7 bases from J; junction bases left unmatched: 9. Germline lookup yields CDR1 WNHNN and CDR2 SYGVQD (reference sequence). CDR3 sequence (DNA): TGCGCCAGCAGTGAGAATGGGGGACAGGGTGTGAATGAGCAGTTCTTC. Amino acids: CASSENGGQGVNEQFF.

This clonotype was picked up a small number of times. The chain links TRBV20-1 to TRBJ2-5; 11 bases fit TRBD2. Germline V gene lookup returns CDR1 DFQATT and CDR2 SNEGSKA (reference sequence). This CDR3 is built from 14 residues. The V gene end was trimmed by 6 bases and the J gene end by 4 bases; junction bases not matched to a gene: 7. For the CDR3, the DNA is TGCAGTGCCAGACTAGCGGGGAGGACAGAGACCCAGTACTTC. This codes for CSARLAGRTETQYF.

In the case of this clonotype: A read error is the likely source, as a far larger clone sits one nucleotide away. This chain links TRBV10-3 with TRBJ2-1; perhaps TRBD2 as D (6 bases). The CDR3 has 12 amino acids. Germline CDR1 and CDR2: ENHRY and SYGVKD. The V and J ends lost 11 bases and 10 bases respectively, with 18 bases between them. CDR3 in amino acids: CASRDSTYEQFF. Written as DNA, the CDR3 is TGTGCCTCCCGGGACTCCACCTACGAGCAGTTCTTC.

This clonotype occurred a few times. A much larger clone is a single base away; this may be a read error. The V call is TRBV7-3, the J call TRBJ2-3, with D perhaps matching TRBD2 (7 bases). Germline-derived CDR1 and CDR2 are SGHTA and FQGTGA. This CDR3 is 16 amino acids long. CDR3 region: CTSTGGGQRALDTQYF. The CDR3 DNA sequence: TGTACCAGCACTGGGGGGGGCCAGCGGGCCCTAGATACGCAGTATTTT.

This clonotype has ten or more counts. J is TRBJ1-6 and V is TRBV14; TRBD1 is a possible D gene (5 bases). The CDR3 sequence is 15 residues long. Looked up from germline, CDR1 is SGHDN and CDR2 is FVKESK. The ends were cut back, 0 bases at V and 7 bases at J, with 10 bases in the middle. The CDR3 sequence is CASSQERGRNSPLHF. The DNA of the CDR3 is TGTGCCAGCAGCCAAGAGAGGGGAAGAAATTCACCCCTCCACTTT.

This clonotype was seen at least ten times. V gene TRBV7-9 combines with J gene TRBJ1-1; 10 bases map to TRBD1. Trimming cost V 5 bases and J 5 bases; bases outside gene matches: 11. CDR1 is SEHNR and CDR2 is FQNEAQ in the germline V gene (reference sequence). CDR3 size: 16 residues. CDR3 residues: CASSQSRDRGGTEAFF. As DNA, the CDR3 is TGTGCCAGCAGCCAGTCCCGGGACAGGGGTGGGACTGAAGCTTTCTTT.

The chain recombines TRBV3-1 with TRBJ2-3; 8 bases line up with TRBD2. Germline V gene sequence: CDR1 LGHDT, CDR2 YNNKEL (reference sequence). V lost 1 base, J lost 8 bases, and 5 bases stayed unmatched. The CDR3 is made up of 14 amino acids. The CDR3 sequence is CASSQAGGPFTQYF. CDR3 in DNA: TGTGCCAGCAGCCAAGCGGGGGGGCCATTTACGCAGTATTTT.

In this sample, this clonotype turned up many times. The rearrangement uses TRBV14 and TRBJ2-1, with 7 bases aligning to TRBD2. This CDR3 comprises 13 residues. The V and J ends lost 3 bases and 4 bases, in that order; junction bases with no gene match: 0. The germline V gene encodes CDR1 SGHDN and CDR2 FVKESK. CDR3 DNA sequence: TGTGCCAGCAGCCAGGGGGGGTACAATGAGCAGTTCTTC. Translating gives CASSQGGYNEQFF.

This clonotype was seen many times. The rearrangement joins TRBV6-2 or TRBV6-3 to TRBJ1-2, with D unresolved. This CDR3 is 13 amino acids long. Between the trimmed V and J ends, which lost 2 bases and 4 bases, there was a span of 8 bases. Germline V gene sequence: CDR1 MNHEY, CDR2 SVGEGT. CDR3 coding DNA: TGTGCCAGCAGTTACCCCGACGCCTATGGCTACACCTTC. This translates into CASSYPDAYGYTF.

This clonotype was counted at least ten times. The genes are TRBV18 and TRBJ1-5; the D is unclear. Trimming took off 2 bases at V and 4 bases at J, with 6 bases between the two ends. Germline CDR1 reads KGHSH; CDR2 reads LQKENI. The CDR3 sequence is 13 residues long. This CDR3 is CASSPEENQPQHF. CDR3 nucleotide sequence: TGTGCCAGCTCACCAGAAGAGAATCAGCCCCAGCATTTT.

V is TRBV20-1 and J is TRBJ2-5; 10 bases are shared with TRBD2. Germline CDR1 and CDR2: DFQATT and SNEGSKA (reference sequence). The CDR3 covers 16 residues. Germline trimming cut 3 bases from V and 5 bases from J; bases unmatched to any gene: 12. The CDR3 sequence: CSASRTSGTLLETQYF. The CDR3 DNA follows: TGCAGTGCTAGCAGGACTAGCGGCACCCTTCTGGAGACCCAGTACTTC.

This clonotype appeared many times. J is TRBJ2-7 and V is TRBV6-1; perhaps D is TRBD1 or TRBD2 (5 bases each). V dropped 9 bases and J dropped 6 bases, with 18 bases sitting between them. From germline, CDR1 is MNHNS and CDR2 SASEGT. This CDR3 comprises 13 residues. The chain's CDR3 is CASKPGPGIEQYF. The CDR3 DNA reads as TGTGCCAGTAAACCGGGACCGGGGATCGAGCAGTACTTC.

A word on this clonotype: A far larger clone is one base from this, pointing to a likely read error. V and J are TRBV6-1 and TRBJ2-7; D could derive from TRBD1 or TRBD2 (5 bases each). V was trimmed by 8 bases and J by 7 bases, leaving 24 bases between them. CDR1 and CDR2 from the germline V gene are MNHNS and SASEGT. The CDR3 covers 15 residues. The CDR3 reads CASRIAGNVGNEQYF. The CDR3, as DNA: TGTGCCAGCCGCATTGCAGGGAATGTCGGGAATGAGCAGTACTTC.

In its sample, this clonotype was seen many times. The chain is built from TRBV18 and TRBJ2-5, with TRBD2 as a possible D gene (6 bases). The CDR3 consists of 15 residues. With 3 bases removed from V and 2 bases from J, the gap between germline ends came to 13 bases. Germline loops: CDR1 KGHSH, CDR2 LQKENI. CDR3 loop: CASSPEGGAQETQYF. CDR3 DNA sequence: TGTGCCAGCTCACCCGAGGGCGGGGCACAAGAGACCCAGTACTTC.

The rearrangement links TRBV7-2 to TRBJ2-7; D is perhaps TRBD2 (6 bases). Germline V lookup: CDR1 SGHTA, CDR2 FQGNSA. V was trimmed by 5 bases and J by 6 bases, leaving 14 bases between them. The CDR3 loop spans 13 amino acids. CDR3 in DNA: TGTGCCAGCAGCCAACCGGGGGAACTCGAGCAGTACTTC. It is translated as CASSQPGELEQYF.

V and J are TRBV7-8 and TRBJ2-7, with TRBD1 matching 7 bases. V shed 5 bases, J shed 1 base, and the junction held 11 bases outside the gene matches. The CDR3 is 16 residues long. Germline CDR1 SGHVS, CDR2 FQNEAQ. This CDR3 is CASSPQVRTGSYEQYF. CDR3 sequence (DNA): TGTGCCAGCAGCCCCCAGGTTAGGACAGGTTCCTACGAGCAGTACTTC.

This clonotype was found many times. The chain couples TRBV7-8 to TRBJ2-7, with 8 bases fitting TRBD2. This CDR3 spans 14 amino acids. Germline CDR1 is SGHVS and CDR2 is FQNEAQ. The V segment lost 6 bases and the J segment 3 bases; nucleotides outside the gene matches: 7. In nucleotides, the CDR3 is TGTGCCAGCAGTATGGCGGGGGGCCACTACGAGCAGTACTTC. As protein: CASSMAGGHYEQYF.

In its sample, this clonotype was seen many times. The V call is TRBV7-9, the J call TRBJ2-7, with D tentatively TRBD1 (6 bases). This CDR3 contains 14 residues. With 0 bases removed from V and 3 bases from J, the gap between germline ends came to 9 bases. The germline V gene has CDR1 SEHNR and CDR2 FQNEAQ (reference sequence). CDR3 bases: TGTGCCAGCAGCTTAGCCGGGACAAACTACGAGCAGTACTTC. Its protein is CASSLAGTNYEQYF.

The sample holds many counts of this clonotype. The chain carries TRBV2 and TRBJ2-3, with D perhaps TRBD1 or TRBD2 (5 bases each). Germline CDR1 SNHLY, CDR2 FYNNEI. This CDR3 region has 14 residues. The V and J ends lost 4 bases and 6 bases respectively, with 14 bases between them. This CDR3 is CASSGGTGWDTQYF. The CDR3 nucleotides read TGTGCCAGCAGTGGGGGGACGGGGTGGGATACGCAGTATTTT.

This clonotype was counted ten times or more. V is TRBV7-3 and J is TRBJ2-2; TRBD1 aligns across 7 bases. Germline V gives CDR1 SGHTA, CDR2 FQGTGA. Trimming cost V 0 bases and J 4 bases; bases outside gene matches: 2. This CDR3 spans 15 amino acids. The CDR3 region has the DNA TGTGCCAGCAGCTTAACGGGACAGTCCACCGGGGAGCTGTTTTTT. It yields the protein CASSLTGQSTGELFF.

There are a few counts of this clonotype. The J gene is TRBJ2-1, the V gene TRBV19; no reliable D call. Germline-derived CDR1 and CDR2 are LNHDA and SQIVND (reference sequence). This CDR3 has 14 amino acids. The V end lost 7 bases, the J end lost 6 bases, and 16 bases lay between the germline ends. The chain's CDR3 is CASNRHSSTNEQFF. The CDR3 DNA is TGTGCCAGTAACCGGCATTCCTCCACCAATGAGCAGTTCTTC.